The present T cell receptor (beta chain) was sequenced within a study of CD8+CD57+ T cells in acquired aplastic anemia. On this clonotype itself: The junction departs from germline at one end; a sequencing error may be responsible.

Genomic DNA was employed as the template in profiling TCR beta VDJ and CDR3. TCRdb fed the reads into MiXCR, producing one record per CDR3 protein. This sample has approximately 160,000 distinct CDR3 sequences, with approximately 43% found just once. Germline V gene sequence: CDR1 SGHTA, CDR2 FQGNSA. This CDR3 is built from 9 residues. This TCR derives from a human donor in good health. Source material: sorted CD4+, CD8+, or CD8+CD57+ T cells (not recorded which) from PBMCs. This rearrangement joins TRBV7-2 to TRBJ2-1; no clear D. CDR3 coding DNA: TGTGCCACCCCGCTCGGGCAGCTCTTC. This sequence encodes CATPLGQLF.